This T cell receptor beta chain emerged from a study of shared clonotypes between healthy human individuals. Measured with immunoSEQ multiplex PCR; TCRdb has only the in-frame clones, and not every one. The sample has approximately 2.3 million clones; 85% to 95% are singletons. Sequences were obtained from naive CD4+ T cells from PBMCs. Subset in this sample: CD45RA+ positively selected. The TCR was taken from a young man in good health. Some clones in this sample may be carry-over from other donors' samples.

The CDR3, as DNA: TGTGCCAGCAGCTCCCAGGGGGAGCAGTACTTC. Translated: CASSSQGEQYF. The rearrangement uses TRBV2 and TRBJ2-7, with a possible D match to TRBD1 (6 bases). Trimming removed 6 bases at V and 7 bases at J, with 10 bases between. There are 11 residues in the CDR3. CDR1 and CDR2 (germline): SNHLY, FYNNEI.